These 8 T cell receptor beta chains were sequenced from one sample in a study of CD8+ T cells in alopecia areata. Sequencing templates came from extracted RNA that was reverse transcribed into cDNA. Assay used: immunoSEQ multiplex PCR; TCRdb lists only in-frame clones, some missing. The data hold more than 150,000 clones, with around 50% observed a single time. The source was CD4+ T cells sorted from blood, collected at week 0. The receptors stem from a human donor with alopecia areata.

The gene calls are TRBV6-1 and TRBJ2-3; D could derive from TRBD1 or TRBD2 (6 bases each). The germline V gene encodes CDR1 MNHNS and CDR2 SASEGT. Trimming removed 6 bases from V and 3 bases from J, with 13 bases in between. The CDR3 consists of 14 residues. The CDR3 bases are TGTGCCAGCAGAAACAGGGCGGGGACAGATACGCAGTATTTT. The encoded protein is CASRNRAGTDTQYF.

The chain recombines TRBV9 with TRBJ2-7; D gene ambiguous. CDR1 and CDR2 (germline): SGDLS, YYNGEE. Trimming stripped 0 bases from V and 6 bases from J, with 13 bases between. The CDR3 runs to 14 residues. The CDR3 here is CASSVVSGFREQYF. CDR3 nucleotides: TGTGCCAGCAGCGTAGTTTCTGGGTTCCGCGAGCAGTACTTC.

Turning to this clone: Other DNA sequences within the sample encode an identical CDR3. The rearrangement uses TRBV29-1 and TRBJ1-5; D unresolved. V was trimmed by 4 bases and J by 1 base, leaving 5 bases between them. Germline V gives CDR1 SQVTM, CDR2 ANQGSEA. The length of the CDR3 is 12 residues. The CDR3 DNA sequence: TGCAGCGTTGGGTCGAGCAATCAGCCCCAGCATTTT. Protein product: CSVGSSNQPQHF.

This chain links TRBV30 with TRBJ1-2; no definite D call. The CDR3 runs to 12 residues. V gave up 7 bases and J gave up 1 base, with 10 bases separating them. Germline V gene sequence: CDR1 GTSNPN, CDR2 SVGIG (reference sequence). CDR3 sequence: CAFIADNYGYTF. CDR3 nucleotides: TGTGCCTTTATAGCGGATAACTATGGCTACACCTTC.

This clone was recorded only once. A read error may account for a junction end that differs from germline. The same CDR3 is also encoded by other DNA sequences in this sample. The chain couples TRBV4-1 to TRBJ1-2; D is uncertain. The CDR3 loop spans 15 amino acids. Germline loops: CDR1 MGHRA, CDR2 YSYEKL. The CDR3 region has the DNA TGCGCCAGCAGTCAAGAAAACCAGGTCAATGGAGGCTACACCTTC. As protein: CASSQENQVNGGYTF.

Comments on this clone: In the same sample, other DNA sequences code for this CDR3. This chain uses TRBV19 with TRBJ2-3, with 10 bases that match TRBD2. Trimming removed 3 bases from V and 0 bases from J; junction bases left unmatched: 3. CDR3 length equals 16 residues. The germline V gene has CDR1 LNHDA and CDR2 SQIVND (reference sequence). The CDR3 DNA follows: TGTGCCAGTAGTATTGCTAGCGGGGGAAGCACAGATACGCAGTATTTT. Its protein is CASSIASGGSTDTQYF.

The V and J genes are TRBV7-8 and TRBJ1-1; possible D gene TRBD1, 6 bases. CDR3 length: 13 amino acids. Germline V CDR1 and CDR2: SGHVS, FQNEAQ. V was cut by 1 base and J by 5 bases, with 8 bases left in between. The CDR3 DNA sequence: TGTGCCAGCAGCTTAGGTACAGGGACTGAAGCTTTCTTT. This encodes CASSLGTGTEAFF.

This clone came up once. The CDR3 protein is CASSRGVQETQYF. For the CDR3, the DNA is TGTGCCAGCAGCCGGGGGGTCCAAGAGACCCAGTACTTC. J is TRBJ2-5 and V is TRBV7-2, with 7 positions matching TRBD2. This CDR3 has 13 amino acids. Germline lookup yields CDR1 SGHTA and CDR2 FQGNSA. J lost 1 base, V lost 5 bases, and 1 base had no gene match. Drawing the rest from reference TRBV7-2 and TRBJ2-5, the complete variable domain is GAGVSQSPSNKVTEKGKDVELRCDPISGHTALYWYRQSLGQGLEFLIYFQGNSAPDKSGLPSDRFSAERTGGSVSTLTIQRTQQEDSAVYLCASSRGVQETQYFGPGTRLLVL.